The 21 T cell receptor beta chains below come from one sample, sequenced in a study of T-cell memory formation after mild COVID-19. TCRdb used MiXCR to reprocess the 5' RACE reads, holding one entry per CDR3 protein. The table has a few hundred thousand distinct CDR3 sequences, around 20% seen once. Sequences were obtained from PBMCs or a T cell subset sorted from them (not recorded which). Receptors were obtained from an adult woman who had mild COVID-19 (a few samples of this study predate the infection). Cell type and time point are not known.

The chain uses TRBV29-1 and TRBJ2-5; 7 nucleotides match TRBD2. The CDR3 runs to 17 residues. The J segment lost 9 bases and the V segment lost 4 bases, leaving 23 bases of the junction unmatched. Germline lookup yields CDR1 SQVTM and CDR2 ANQGSEA. The CDR3 DNA sequence: TGCAGCGTTGGCGTGGCATCCGGGACCACCTGGGGAGGGGCCCAGTACTTC. Translated: CSVGVASGTTWGGAQYF.

This chain connects TRBV7-6 to TRBJ2-7, with D tentatively TRBD2 (6 bases). The CDR3 is made up of 16 amino acids. Germline V gene data show CDR1 as SGHVS and CDR2 as FNYEAQ. V lost 5 bases and J lost 3, with 20 bases in between. The CDR3 spells CASSPLETLDYYEQYF. The CDR3 nucleotides read TGTGCCAGCAGCCCCCTCGAGACATTGGACTACTACGAGCAGTACTTC.

V usage is TRBV7-9 and J usage is TRBJ2-5; D uncertain. V was trimmed by 5 bases and J by 0 bases, leaving 31 bases between them. Germline loops: CDR1 SEHNR, CDR2 FQNEAQ (reference sequence). The CDR3 consists of 21 residues. Here the CDR3 reads CASSPEVSGLGEWGHQETQYF. The CDR3 nucleotides read TGTGCCAGCAGCCCAGAAGTATCCGGTTTAGGCGAGTGGGGTCACCAAGAGACCCAGTACTTC. Using reference TRBV7-9 and TRBJ2-5 for the parts outside the CDR3, the full variable domain is DTGVSQNPRHKITKRGQNVTFRCDPISEHNRLYWYRQTLGQGPEFLTYFQNEAQLEKSRLLSDRFSAERPKGSFSTLEIQRTEQGDSAMYLCASSPEVSGLGEWGHQETQYFGPGTRLLVL.

The chain joins TRBV5-1 to TRBJ2-4, with 11 bases fitting TRBD2. Germline-derived CDR1 and CDR2 are SGHRS and YFSETQ. This CDR3 has 15 amino acids. Losses at the gene ends were 5 bases for V and 5 bases for J; bases not matched to a gene: 6. CDR3 region: CASRFSGRAENIQYF. CDR3 sequence (DNA): TGCGCCAGCAGGTTTAGCGGGAGGGCCGAAAACATTCAGTACTTC.

This clonotype was recorded a few times. The gene calls are TRBV12-3 or TRBV12-4 and TRBJ2-3, with D perhaps TRBD1 (6 bases). The CDR3 is made up of 17 amino acids. V was shortened by 6 bases and J by 2 bases, with 21 bases between the two germline ends. This chain's CDR3 is CASRGRLGGDITDTQYF. For the CDR3, the DNA is TGTGCCAGCAGAGGCCGTCTAGGGGGAGATATCACAGATACGCAGTATTTT.

V usage is TRBV5-6 and J usage is TRBJ2-5, with 7 bases that match TRBD1. V was clipped by 1 base and J by 3 bases; unmatched bases: 6. This CDR3 region has 15 residues. From germline, CDR1 is SGHDT and CDR2 YYEEEE. The CDR3 loop is CASSLPRDREETQYF. DNA for the CDR3: TGTGCCAGCAGCTTGCCCCGGGACAGAGAAGAGACCCAGTACTTC. The variable domain in full, completed from reference TRBV5-6 and TRBJ2-5, reads DAGVTQSPTHLIKTRGQQVTLRCSPKSGHDTVSWYQQALGQGPQFIFQYYEEEERQRGNFPDRFSGHQFPNYSSELNVNALLLGDSALYLCASSLPRDREETQYFGPGTRLLVL.

The chain combines TRBV24-1 with TRBJ2-1; 8 bases align to TRBD1. The V gene end was trimmed by 4 bases and the J gene end by 10 bases; junction bases not matched to a gene: 5. Germline CDR1 is KGHDR and CDR2 is SFDVKD. The CDR3 runs 13 residues. CDR3 protein: CATSEGQAGEQFF. In DNA form, the CDR3 reads TGTGCCACCAGTGAGGGACAGGCGGGGGAGCAGTTCTTC.

There are a few counts of this clonotype. The chain is built from TRBV19 and TRBJ1-1; the D gene is possibly TRBD1 (6 bases). CDR3 length: 14 amino acids. Trimming cost V 3 bases and J 4 bases, with 12 bases left between them. Germline V lookup: CDR1 LNHDA, CDR2 SQIVND (reference sequence). The CDR3 DNA sequence: TGTGCCAGTAGTATCGGGGGGCGCAGCACTGAAGCTTTCTTT. Its translation: CASSIGGRSTEAFF.

The genes are TRBV7-2 and TRBJ2-5; the match to TRBD2 covers 8 bases. The V segment lost 5 bases and the J segment 5 bases; nucleotides outside the gene matches: 13. CDR3 length: 16 residues. Germline V CDR1 and CDR2: SGHTA, FQGNSA. The CDR3 sequence is CASSLTRGGRFETQYF. The CDR3 DNA is TGTGCCAGCAGCCTCACTCGGGGGGGCCGTTTTGAGACCCAGTACTTC.

The V gene is TRBV5-8, the J gene TRBJ2-1, with 12 bases lining up with TRBD1. After removal of 4 bases from V and 8 bases from J, the junction contained 4 bases not matched to a gene. CDR3 size: 14 residues. CDR1 is SGHTS and CDR2 is YDEGEE in the germline V gene. The CDR3 DNA is TGTGCCAGCAGCAGGGGACAGGGGGCGGATGAGCAGTTCTTC. Translated: CASSRGQGADEQFF.

This sequence joins TRBV6-4 and TRBJ2-2; D not resolved. V was pared by 5 bases and J by 0 bases, with 7 bases between. CDR3 length: 14 residues. The germline V gene has CDR1 MRHNA and CDR2 SNTAGT. The CDR3 reads CASSTSANTGELFF. As DNA, the CDR3 is TGTGCCAGCAGTACATCCGCGAACACCGGGGAGCTGTTTTTT.

The rearrangement uses TRBV6-5 and TRBJ1-5; TRBD1 matches 7 bases. After removal of 2 bases from V and 2 bases from J, the junction contained 6 bases not matched to a gene. The germline V gene encodes CDR1 MNHEY and CDR2 SVGAGI. This CDR3 region has 16 residues. Here the CDR3 reads CASSYDKTGGNQPQHF. DNA of the CDR3: TGTGCCAGCAGTTACGATAAAACAGGGGGCAATCAGCCCCAGCATTTT.

The CDR3 reads CASTRNRVTTEAFF. The CDR3 nucleotides are TGTGCCAGCACAAGGAACAGAGTCACAACTGAAGCTTTCTTT. This sequence joins TRBV6-5 and TRBJ1-1; no definite D call. The CDR3 is made up of 14 amino acids. V lost 7 bases to trimming and J lost 5 bases, with 17 bases between them. The germline V gene encodes CDR1 MNHEY and CDR2 SVGAGI.

This clonotype was found a few times. This chain uses TRBV12-3 or TRBV12-4 with TRBJ1-1; TRBD1 aligns across 12 bases. V dropped 5 bases and J dropped 10; count of bases not matched to a gene: 8. This CDR3 region has 14 residues. CDR3 in amino acids: CASSRGTGGLGAFF. The DNA for the CDR3 is TGTGCCAGCAGTCGAGGGACAGGGGGCCTTGGAGCTTTCTTT.

DNA of the CDR3: TGTGCCAGCTCCCAATCTACTAATGAAAAACTGTTTTTT. Translated, it gives CASSQSTNEKLFF. The chain links TRBV18 to TRBJ1-4; the D is unclear. V lost 6 bases and J 2 bases, leaving 7 bases between the germline ends. Germline CDR1 is KGHSH and CDR2 is LQKENI. The CDR3 has 13 amino acids. The full variable domain, rest sourced from reference TRBV18 and TRBJ1-4, is NAGVMQNPRHLVRRRGQEARLRCSPMKGHSHVYWYRQLPEEGLKFMVYLQKENIIDESGMPKERFSAEFPKEGPSILRIQQVVRGDSAAYFCASSQSTNEKLFFGSGTQLSVL.

This chain joins TRBV2 and TRBJ2-3, with 8 nucleotides matching TRBD2. CDR1 and CDR2 (germline): SNHLY, FYNNEI. The CDR3 totals 15 residues. With V trimmed by 7 bases and J by 5 bases, 11 bases remained unmatched. In DNA form, the CDR3 reads TGTGCCAGCACTCCTTCTGCGGGAGGCGGAGATACGCAGTATTTT. Encoded protein: CASTPSAGGGDTQYF.

This chain joins TRBV5-1 and TRBJ2-1; D gene unclear. Germline CDR1 is SGHRS and CDR2 is YFSETQ. Trimming stripped 0 bases from V and 6 bases from J, with 10 bases between. CDR3 length: 14 amino acids. CDR3 nucleotides: TGCGCCAGCAGCTTGGCAACGGATGTCAATGAGCAGTTCTTC. As protein: CASSLATDVNEQFF.

A few counts support this clonotype. The V and J genes are TRBV2 and TRBJ1-1; 7 nucleotides align to TRBD1. The ends lost 7 bases at V and 1 base at J; junction bases unmatched: 12. This CDR3 has 16 residues. CDR1 SNHLY and CDR2 FYNNEI come from the germline V gene. Here the CDR3 DNA reads TGTGCCAGCATGACAGGGAGTAACCCCGCGAACACTGAAGCTTTCTTT. Protein: CASMTGSNPANTEAFF.

This rearrangement joins TRBV21-1 to TRBJ1-1. TRBV21-1 is a known pseudogene. The CDR3 totals 16 residues. The CDR3 coding sequence is TGTGCCAGCAGCAAAGAGCGCGGAAAAGAGAGTGAACTAGCTTTCTTT. Residues: CASSKERGKESELAFF.

This chain uses TRBV15 with TRBJ2-3, with TRBD1 matching over 7 bases. Germline CDR1 reads LNHNV; CDR2 reads YYDKDF (reference sequence). The CDR3 sequence is 15 residues long. V was clipped by 5 bases and J by 1 base; unmatched bases: 6. CDR3 sequence reads: CATSSNQGGTDTQYF. As DNA, the CDR3 is TGTGCCACCAGCTCCAATCAGGGGGGCACAGATACGCAGTATTTT.

This clonotype was seen at least ten times. This chain joins TRBV5-1 and TRBJ2-7, with D maybe TRBD2 (5 bases). V was clipped by 4 bases and J by 7 bases, with 18 bases between them. CDR1 and CDR2 from the germline V gene are SGHRS and YFSETQ. This CDR3 comprises 14 residues. This chain's CDR3 is CASSARGQSEEQYF. CDR3 DNA sequence: TGCGCCAGCAGCGCTCGCGGGCAGTCGGAGGAGCAGTACTTC.